These 32 T cell receptor beta chains share one sample of origin, sequenced in a study of OX40 agonist ivuxolimab in advanced cancers. Assay used: immunoSEQ multiplex PCR; TCRdb lists only in-frame clones, some missing. The sample comprises 65,000 to 95,000 clones, just over 85% of which are singletons, and about 0.78% rests with the top ten. The sequenced sample was CD4+ or CD8+ T cells sorted from blood, obtained in a trial of the OX40 agonist ivuxolimab. These receptors originate from an adult with an advanced solid tumor such as melanoma, head and neck, liver or kidney cancer.

This chain connects TRBV9 to TRBJ2-1, with 8 nucleotides matching TRBD1. The CDR3 consists of 15 residues. Losses at the gene ends were 0 bases for V and 5 bases for J; bases not matched to a gene: 4. Germline lookup yields CDR1 SGDLS and CDR2 YYNGEE. CDR3 coding DNA: TGTGCCAGCAGCGTAGACGGGACAGGAGACAATGAGCAGTTCTTC. It is translated as CASSVDGTGDNEQFF.

The V and J genes are TRBV7-8 and TRBJ1-1; 7 bases agree with TRBD1. V dropped 1 base and J dropped 5; count of bases not matched to a gene: 4. Germline V gene data show CDR1 as SGHVS and CDR2 as FQNEAQ. The CDR3 contains 14 residues. CDR3 sequence reads: CASSLEQGGTEAFF. CDR3 bases: TGTGCCAGCAGCTTAGAGCAGGGGGGGACTGAAGCTTTCTTT.

V and J are TRBV7-9 and TRBJ1-2; no clear D gene. Germline-derived CDR1 and CDR2 are SEHNR and FQNEAQ (reference sequence). This CDR3 has 12 amino acids. Deletions cut 1 base from V and 7 bases from J, with 7 bases between. In DNA, the CDR3 is TGTGCCAGCAGCTTAGATACGGGTGGCTACACCTTC. Encoded protein: CASSLDTGGYTF.

This chain connects TRBV7-2 to TRBJ2-1, with TRBD1 matching 8 bases. Trimming at V came to 4 bases and at J to 0 bases, leaving 8 bases not matched to a gene. CDR1 and CDR2 from the germline V gene are SGHTA and FQGNSA. The CDR3 totals 17 residues. CDR3 protein: CASSWPTGARSYNEQFF. DNA for the CDR3: TGTGCCAGCAGCTGGCCGACAGGGGCCCGCTCCTACAATGAGCAGTTCTTC.

This chain links TRBV19 with TRBJ2-2; D may be TRBD1 or TRBD2 (5 bases each). V gave up 6 bases and J gave up 3 bases, with 17 bases separating them. This CDR3 has 16 residues. Germline V gene sequence: CDR1 LNHDA, CDR2 SQIVND (reference sequence). In DNA, the CDR3 is TGTGCCAGTAGACAGGACGGCGGGTGGTACACCGGGGAGCTGTTTTTT. It yields the protein CASRQDGGWYTGELFF.

The J gene is TRBJ2-1, the V gene TRBV19; D remains unclear. The ends were cut back, 3 bases at V and 3 bases at J, with 12 bases in the middle. In germline, CDR1 is LNHDA, CDR2 SQIVND (reference sequence). This CDR3 is built from 15 residues. The CDR3 protein is CASSIDFQRYNEQFF. The CDR3 region has the DNA TGTGCCAGTAGTATCGATTTTCAGCGCTACAATGAGCAGTTCTTC.

The chain couples TRBV5-1 to TRBJ2-3; D possibly matches TRBD1 or TRBD2 (5 bases each). The CDR3 covers 15 residues. Between the trimmed V and J ends, which lost 9 bases and 2 bases, there was a span of 19 bases. Germline V gives CDR1 SGHRS, CDR2 YFSETQ. The CDR3 here is CATNREGLHTDTQYF. CDR3 nucleotides: TGCGCCACGAACCGTGAGGGGTTACACACAGATACGCAGTATTTT.

The chain joins TRBV9 to TRBJ2-1; 13 bases agree with TRBD2. The CDR3 has 16 residues. Germline-derived CDR1 and CDR2 are SGDLS and YYNGEE. V dropped 4 bases and J dropped 9; count of bases not matched to a gene: 10. The DNA for the CDR3 is TGTGCCAGCAGCCCCGGACTAGCGGGAGACGGAAGTGAGCAGTTCTTC. Protein: CASSPGLAGDGSEQFF.

This chain links TRBV19 with TRBJ1-1, with D hard to call. There are 14 residues in the CDR3. Trimming removed 2 bases at V and 5 bases at J, with 12 bases between. Germline V lookup: CDR1 LNHDA, CDR2 SQIVND (reference sequence). CDR3: CASSIMREKTEAFF. CDR3 nucleotides: TGTGCCAGTAGTATAATGAGGGAAAAGACTGAAGCTTTCTTT.

This rearrangement joins TRBV30 to TRBJ1-3, with D unresolved. Germline CDR1 reads GTSNPN; CDR2 reads SVGIG (reference sequence). The germline V and J ends were trimmed by 0 bases and 3 bases, with 6 bases remaining between them. The CDR3 is 13 amino acids. For the CDR3, the DNA is TGTGCCTGGAGTGTCGTCAGTGGAAACACCATATATTTT. It encodes CAWSVVSGNTIYF.

The chain uses TRBV6-1 and TRBJ2-3; maybe TRBD2 (5 bases). V was shortened by 7 bases and J by 2 bases, with 10 bases between the two germline ends. The CDR3 length is 13 residues. The germline V gene has CDR1 MNHNS and CDR2 SASEGT. This chain's CDR3 is CASTGEYTDTQYF. CDR3 in DNA: TGTGCCAGCACTGGGGAGTACACAGATACGCAGTATTTT.

This clone was seen just once. In DNA form, the CDR3 reads TGCGCCAGCAGCCAAACCGGGAGGGCCTGGGAGACCCAGTACTTC. Translating it yields CASSQTGRAWETQYF. V gene TRBV4-3 combines with J gene TRBJ2-5; 8 bases align to TRBD2. J lost 5 bases, V lost 2 bases, and 7 bases had no gene match. In germline, CDR1 is LGHNA, CDR2 YSLEER. The CDR3 is 15 amino acids.

The rearrangement joins TRBV5-1 to TRBJ2-2, with 8 bases that match TRBD2. This CDR3 region has 16 residues. Looked up from germline, CDR1 is SGHRS and CDR2 is YFSETQ. J was trimmed by 0 bases and V by 1 base; bases with no gene match: 2. DNA for the CDR3: TGCGCCAGCAGCTTGAGTAGCGGGACGAACACCGGGGAGCTGTTTTTT. This translates into CASSLSSGTNTGELFF. Using reference TRBV5-1 and TRBJ2-2 for the parts outside the CDR3, the full variable domain is KAGVTQTPRYLIKTRGQQVTLSCSPISGHRSVSWYQQTPGQGLQFLFEYFSETQRNKGNFPGRFSGRQFSNSRSEMNVSTLELGDSALYLCASSLSSGTNTGELFFGEGSRLTVL.

This clone was seen only once. The chain recombines TRBV7-2 with TRBJ2-1; 12 bases line up with TRBD2. V shed 4 bases and J 14 bases; nucleotides not matched to a gene: 9. Germline CDR1 reads SGHTA; CDR2 reads FQGNSA. The CDR3 contains 14 residues. The CDR3 nucleotides are TGTGCCAGCAGCTCTGCTAGCGGGAGGGCGGGGGAGTTCTTC. It translates to CASSSASGRAGEFF.

In its sample, this clone is medium-sized (0.01 to 0.1%). The chain has TRBV7-9 and TRBJ2-5, with D possibly matching TRBD1 (6 bases). V gave up 1 base and J gave up 4 bases, with 10 bases separating them. Germline lookup yields CDR1 SEHNR and CDR2 FQNEAQ (reference sequence). This CDR3 is 14 amino acids long. The CDR3, as DNA: TGTGCCAGCAGCTTAGAAGGCAGGGGAGAGACCCAGTACTTC. It translates to CASSLEGRGETQYF.

The rearrangement joins TRBV9 to TRBJ2-1, with no clear D. CDR3 length equals 15 residues. Per the germline V gene, CDR1 is SGDLS and CDR2 is YYNGEE. The germline V and J ends were trimmed by 0 bases and 0 bases, with 7 bases remaining between them. The CDR3, as DNA: TGTGCCAGCAGCGTAGGCGCGAGCTCCTACAATGAGCAGTTCTTC. Amino acid sequence: CASSVGASSYNEQFF.

This clone was counted once. This chain connects TRBV7-2 to TRBJ2-7; 14 positions agree with TRBD2. The junction had 0 bases not matched to a gene; V was cut back by 1 base and J by 4 bases. Per germline, CDR1 SGHTA and CDR2 FQGNSA. The CDR3 has 15 amino acids. CDR3 bases: TGTGCCAGCAGCTTAGGACTAGCGGGAGGGTACGAGCAGTACTTC. Residues: CASSLGLAGGYEQYF.

This clone has only one observation. V and J are TRBV9 and TRBJ2-3; D is perhaps TRBD1 (6 bases). The CDR3 contains 17 residues. With 0 bases removed from V and 4 bases from J, the gap between germline ends came to 18 bases. Germline assignment: CDR1 SGDLS and CDR2 YYNGEE. The CDR3 loop reads CASSVGAGAMGPDTQYF. The CDR3 coding sequence is TGTGCCAGCAGCGTAGGGGCAGGGGCGATGGGTCCAGATACGCAGTATTTT.

The gene calls are TRBV11-3 and TRBJ2-3; possible D gene TRBD2, 5 bases. The germline V and J ends were trimmed by 1 base and 2 bases, with 10 bases remaining between them. The CDR3 covers 15 residues. The germline V gene has CDR1 SGHNT and CDR2 YENEEA. The CDR3 region has the DNA TGTGCCAGCAGCTTAGGAGGCGGGCCCACAGATACGCAGTATTTT. It codes for CASSLGGGPTDTQYF.

J is TRBJ2-3 and V is TRBV2; D is uncertain. V dropped 7 bases and J dropped 2 bases, with 10 bases sitting between them. Germline V gene sequence: CDR1 SNHLY, CDR2 FYNNEI. The CDR3 runs 13 residues. CDR3 coding DNA: TGTGCCAGCATCTTTCAGGTCACAGATACGCAGTATTTT. Its protein product is CASIFQVTDTQYF.

This chain joins TRBV6-4 and TRBJ1-2; D uncertain. V shed 6 bases and J shed 6 bases, with 11 bases lying between them. Germline V CDR1 and CDR2: MRHNA, SNTAGT. The CDR3 covers 12 residues. CDR3 amino acids: CASRDRRDGYTF. Here the CDR3 DNA reads TGTGCCAGCAGGGACCGTAGGGATGGCTACACCTTC.

This chain connects TRBV28 to TRBJ2-7; a possible D gene is TRBD1 (5 bases). CDR1 MDHEN and CDR2 SYDVKM come from the germline V gene. This CDR3 is built from 15 residues. V lost 9 bases and J lost 6, with 24 bases in between. CDR3 nucleotides: TGTGCCAGTTATCCCTTGGGCGGCAGGGAAGGCGAGCAGTACTTC. Its translation: CASYPLGGREGEQYF.

The rearrangement links TRBV5-6 to TRBJ1-5, with 7 bases matching TRBD1. This CDR3 spans 15 amino acids. V gave up 1 base and J gave up 4 bases; unmatched junction bases: 5. Per germline, CDR1 SGHDT and CDR2 YYEEEE. Here the CDR3 reads CASSLHRGQNQPQHF. The CDR3 bases are TGTGCCAGCAGCTTGCACCGGGGACAGAATCAGCCCCAGCATTTT.

The chain joins TRBV6-5 to TRBJ2-2, with 10 bases fitting TRBD1. The CDR3 is 14 amino acids. V dropped 5 bases and J dropped 5; count of bases not matched to a gene: 2. Looked up from germline, CDR1 is MNHEY and CDR2 is SVGAGI. The CDR3 region is CASSTGQGTGELFF. DNA of the CDR3: TGTGCCAGCAGTACGGGACAGGGGACCGGGGAGCTGTTTTTT.

The V and J genes are TRBV18 and TRBJ1-2; 9 bases line up with TRBD1. Germline CDR1 KGHSH, CDR2 LQKENI. The CDR3 has 14 amino acids. J gave up 6 bases and V 8 bases, and 10 bases lay outside the gene matches. CDR3 in amino acids: CASTNYGQGNGYTF. The DNA for the CDR3 is TGTGCCAGCACCAATTACGGACAGGGGAATGGCTACACCTTC.

The CDR3 here is CASSSQLAGNNEQFF. DNA for the CDR3: TGTGCCAGCAGCTCCCAACTAGCGGGGAACAATGAGCAGTTCTTC. The chain combines TRBV7-3 with TRBJ2-1, with 10 bases identical to TRBD2. The J segment lost 5 bases and the V segment lost 4 bases, leaving 5 bases of the junction unmatched. The CDR3 sequence is 15 residues long. Per the germline V gene, CDR1 is SGHTA and CDR2 is FQGTGA.

The chain recombines TRBV19 with TRBJ2-1, with 9 bases lining up with TRBD1. V lost 10 bases to trimming and J lost 3 bases; unmatched junction nucleotides: 10. Germline values: CDR1 LNHDA, CDR2 SQIVND (reference sequence). The CDR3 loop spans 15 amino acids. CDR3 sequence: CATTPGTGFYNEQFF. The CDR3 region has the DNA TGTGCCACCACTCCCGGGACAGGGTTCTACAATGAGCAGTTCTTC.

The chain couples TRBV9 to TRBJ2-2; D remains ambiguous. CDR3 size: 13 residues. Per germline, CDR1 SGDLS and CDR2 YYNGEE. V was clipped by 0 bases and J by 6 bases, with 6 bases between them. In DNA form, the CDR3 reads TGTGCCAGCAGCGTAGACCTCCCCGGGGAGCTGTTTTTT. As protein: CASSVDLPGELFF.

This chain uses TRBV28 with TRBJ2-6; 7 bases are a match to TRBD2. Trimming took 6 bases from V and 5 from J; bases not matched to a gene: 7. The CDR3 has 15 amino acids. CDR1 is MDHEN and CDR2 is SYDVKM in the germline V gene. The CDR3 DNA reads as TGTGCCAGCAGAAACCGGGGGGACCGGGCCAACGTCCTGACTTTC. Encoded protein: CASRNRGDRANVLTF.

Comment on this clone: One junction end disagrees with the germline gene, perhaps due to a read error. The chain employs TRBV4-2 and TRBJ1-5, with 8 positions matching TRBD1. Germline loops: CDR1 LGHNA, CDR2 YNFKEQ. This CDR3 has 15 amino acids. The DNA for the CDR3 is TGTGCCAACAGCCAAGTGGGTACAGGGGGGCAGCCCCAGCATTTT. The encoded protein is CANSQVGTGGQPQHF.

This chain uses TRBV5-1 with TRBJ2-1, with D perhaps TRBD1 (5 bases). The CDR3 sequence is 15 residues long. Germline-derived CDR1 and CDR2 are SGHRS and YFSETQ. The V gene lost 0 bases and the J gene lost 3 bases, with 10 bases spanning the gap. The CDR3 spells CASSLAQGGYNEQFF. CDR3 sequence (DNA): TGCGCCAGCAGCTTGGCGCAGGGCGGCTACAATGAGCAGTTCTTC.

V and J are TRBV6-1 and TRBJ1-5, with no clear D. Trimming pared 2 bases from V and 0 bases from J, leaving 11 bases between. Germline CDR1 MNHNS, CDR2 SASEGT. This CDR3 has 16 residues. In DNA form, the CDR3 reads TGTGCCAGCAGTGAATTGGCACGTAATAGCAATCAGCCCCAGCATTTT. Protein product: CASSELARNSNQPQHF.